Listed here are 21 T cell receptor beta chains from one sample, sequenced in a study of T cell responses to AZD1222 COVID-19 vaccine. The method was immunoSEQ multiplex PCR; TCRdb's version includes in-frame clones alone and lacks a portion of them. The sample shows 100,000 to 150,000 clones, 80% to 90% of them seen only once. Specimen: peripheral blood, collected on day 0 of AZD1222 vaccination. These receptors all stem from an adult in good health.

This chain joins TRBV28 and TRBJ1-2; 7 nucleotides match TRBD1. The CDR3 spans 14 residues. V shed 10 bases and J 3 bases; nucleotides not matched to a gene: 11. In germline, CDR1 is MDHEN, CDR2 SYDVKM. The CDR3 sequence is CATVPGGGYYGYTF. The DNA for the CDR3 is TGTGCCACCGTACCTGGAGGGGGCTACTATGGCTACACCTTC.

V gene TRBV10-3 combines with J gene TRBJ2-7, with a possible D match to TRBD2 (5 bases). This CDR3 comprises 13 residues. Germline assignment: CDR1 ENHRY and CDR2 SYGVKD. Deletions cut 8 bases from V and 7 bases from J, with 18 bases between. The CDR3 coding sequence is TGTGCCATCGGGGAGAGGGTCGAGATTGAGCAGTACTTC. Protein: CAIGERVEIEQYF.

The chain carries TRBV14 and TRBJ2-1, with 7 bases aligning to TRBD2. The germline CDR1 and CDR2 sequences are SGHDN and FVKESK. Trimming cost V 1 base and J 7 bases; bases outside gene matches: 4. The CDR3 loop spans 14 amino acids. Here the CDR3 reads CASSQAGGINEQFF. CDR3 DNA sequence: TGTGCCAGCAGCCAAGCGGGGGGAATAAATGAGCAGTTCTTC.

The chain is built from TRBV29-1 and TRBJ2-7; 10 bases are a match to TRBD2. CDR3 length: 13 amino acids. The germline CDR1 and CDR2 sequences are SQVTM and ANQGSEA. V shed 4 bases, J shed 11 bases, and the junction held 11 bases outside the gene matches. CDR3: CSVGTSGPTREYF. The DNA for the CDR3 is TGCAGCGTTGGGACTAGCGGTCCGACGAGGGAGTACTTC.

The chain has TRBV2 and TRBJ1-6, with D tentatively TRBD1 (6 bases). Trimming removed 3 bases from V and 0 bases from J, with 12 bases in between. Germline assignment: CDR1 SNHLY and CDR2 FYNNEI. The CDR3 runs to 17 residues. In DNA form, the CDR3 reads TGTGCCAGCAGTGACACAGGGACAAGCTCCTATAATTCACCCCTCCACTTT. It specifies CASSDTGTSSYNSPLHF.

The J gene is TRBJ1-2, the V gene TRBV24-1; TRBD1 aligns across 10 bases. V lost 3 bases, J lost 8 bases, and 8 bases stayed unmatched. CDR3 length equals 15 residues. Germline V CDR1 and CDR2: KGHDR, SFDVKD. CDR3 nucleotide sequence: TGTGCCACCAGTGATGGGCCGGGACAGGGGACCGGCTACACCTTC. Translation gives CATSDGPGQGTGYTF.

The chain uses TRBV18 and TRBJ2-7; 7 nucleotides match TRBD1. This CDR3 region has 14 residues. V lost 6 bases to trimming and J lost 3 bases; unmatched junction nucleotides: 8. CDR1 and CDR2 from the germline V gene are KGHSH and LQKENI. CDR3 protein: CASSLAGTDYEQYF. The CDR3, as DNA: TGTGCCAGCTCTCTGGCCGGGACAGACTACGAGCAGTACTTC.

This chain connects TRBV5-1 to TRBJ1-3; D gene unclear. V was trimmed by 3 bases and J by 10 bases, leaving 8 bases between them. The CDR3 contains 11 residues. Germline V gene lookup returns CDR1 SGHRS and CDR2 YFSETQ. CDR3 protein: CASSSGWTIYF. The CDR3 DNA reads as TGCGCCAGCAGCTCGGGCTGGACCATATATTTT.

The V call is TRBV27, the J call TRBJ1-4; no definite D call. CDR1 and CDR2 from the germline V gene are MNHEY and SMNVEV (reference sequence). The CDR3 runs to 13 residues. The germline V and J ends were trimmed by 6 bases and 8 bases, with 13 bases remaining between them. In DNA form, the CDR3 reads TGTGCCAGCAGCCCATATCAGAGGGAAAAACTGTTTTTT. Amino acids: CASSPYQREKLFF.

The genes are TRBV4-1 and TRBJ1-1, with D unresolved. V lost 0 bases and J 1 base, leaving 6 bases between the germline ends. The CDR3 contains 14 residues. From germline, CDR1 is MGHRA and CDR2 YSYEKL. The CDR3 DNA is TGCGCCAGCAGCCAAGAAGGTAAGAACACTGAAGCTTTCTTT. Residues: CASSQEGKNTEAFF.

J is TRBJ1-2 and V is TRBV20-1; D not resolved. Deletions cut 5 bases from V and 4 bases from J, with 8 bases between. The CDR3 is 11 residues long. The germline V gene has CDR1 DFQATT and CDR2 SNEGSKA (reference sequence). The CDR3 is CSASPAYGYTF. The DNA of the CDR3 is TGCAGTGCTTCCCCGGCCTATGGCTACACCTTC.

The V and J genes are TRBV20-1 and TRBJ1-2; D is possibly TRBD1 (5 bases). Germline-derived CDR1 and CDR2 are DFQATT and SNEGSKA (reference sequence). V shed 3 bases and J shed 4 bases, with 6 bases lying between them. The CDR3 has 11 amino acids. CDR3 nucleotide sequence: TGCAGTGCTAGGGGGACCTATGGCTACACCTTC. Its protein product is CSARGTYGYTF.

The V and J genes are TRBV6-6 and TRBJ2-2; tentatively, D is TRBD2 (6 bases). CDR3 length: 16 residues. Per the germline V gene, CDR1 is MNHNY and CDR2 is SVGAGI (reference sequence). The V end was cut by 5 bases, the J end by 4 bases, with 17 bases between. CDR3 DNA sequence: TGTGCCAGCAGTCCTAAGCGAGGGAGGACCACCGGGGAGCTGTTTTTT. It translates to CASSPKRGRTTGELFF.

The CDR3 spells CASSPPLGTNIGELFF. The CDR3 DNA reads TGTGCCAGCAGCCCTCCTTTAGGGACCAATATCGGGGAGCTGTTTTTT. The chain combines TRBV7-2 with TRBJ2-2; possibly TRBD1 or TRBD2 for D (5 bases each). The CDR3 is 16 amino acids. The germline V gene encodes CDR1 SGHTA and CDR2 FQGNSA. Trimming removed 5 bases from V and 7 bases from J, with 20 bases in between.

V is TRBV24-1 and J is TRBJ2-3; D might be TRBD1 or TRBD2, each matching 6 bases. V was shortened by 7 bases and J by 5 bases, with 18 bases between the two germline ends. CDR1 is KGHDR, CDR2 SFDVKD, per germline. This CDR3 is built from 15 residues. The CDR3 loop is CATRGRRGSIDTQYF. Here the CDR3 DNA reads TGTGCCACCAGGGGCCGGAGGGGGTCGATAGATACGCAGTATTTT.

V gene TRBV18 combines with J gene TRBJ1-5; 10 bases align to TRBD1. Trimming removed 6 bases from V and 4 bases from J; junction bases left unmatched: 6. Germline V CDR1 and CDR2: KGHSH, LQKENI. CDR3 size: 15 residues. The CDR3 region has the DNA TGTGCCAGCTCGTTCGCGGGACAGGGGAATCAGCCCCAGCATTTT. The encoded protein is CASSFAGQGNQPQHF.

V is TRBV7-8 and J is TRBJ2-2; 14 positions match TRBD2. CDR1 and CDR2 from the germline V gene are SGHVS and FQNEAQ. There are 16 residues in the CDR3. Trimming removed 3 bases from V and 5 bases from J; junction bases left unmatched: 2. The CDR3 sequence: CASSLGLAGVTGELFF. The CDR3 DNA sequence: TGTGCCAGCAGCTTGGGACTAGCGGGAGTGACCGGGGAGCTGTTTTTT.

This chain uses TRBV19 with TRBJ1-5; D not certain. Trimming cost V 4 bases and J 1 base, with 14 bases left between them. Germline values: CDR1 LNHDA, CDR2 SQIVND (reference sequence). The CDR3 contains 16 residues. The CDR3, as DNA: TGTGCCAGTAGTAGCAGGTTGGGTGCGAGCAATCAGCCCCAGCATTTT. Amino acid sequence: CASSSRLGASNQPQHF. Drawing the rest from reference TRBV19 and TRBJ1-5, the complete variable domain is DGGITQSPKYLFRKEGQNVTLSCEQNLNHDAMYWYRQDPGQGLRLIYYSQIVNDFQKGDIAEGYSVSREKKESFPLTVTSAQKNPTAFYLCASSSRLGASNQPQHFGDGTRLSIL.

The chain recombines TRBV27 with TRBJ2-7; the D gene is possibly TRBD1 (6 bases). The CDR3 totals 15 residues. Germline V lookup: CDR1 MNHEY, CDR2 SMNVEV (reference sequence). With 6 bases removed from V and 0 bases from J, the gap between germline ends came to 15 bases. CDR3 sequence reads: CASRLQGVSSYEQYF. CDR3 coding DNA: TGTGCCAGCAGATTACAGGGTGTTAGCTCCTACGAGCAGTACTTC.

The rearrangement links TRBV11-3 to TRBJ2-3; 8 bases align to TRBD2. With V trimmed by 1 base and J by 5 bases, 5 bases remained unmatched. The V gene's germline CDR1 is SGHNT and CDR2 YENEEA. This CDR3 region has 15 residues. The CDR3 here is CASSLGRGVRDTQYF. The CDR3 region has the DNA TGTGCCAGCAGCTTAGGGCGGGGGGTCAGAGATACGCAGTATTTT.

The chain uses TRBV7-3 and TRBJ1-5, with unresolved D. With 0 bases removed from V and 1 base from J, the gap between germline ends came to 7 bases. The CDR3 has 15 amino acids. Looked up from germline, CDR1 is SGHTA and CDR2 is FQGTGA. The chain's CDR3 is CASSLTPGSNQPQHF. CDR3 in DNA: TGTGCCAGCAGCTTAACGCCAGGAAGCAATCAGCCCCAGCATTTT.